The rows below give T cell receptor beta chains drawn from one sample of a study of blood T cell repertoires in COVID-19. This table comes from immunoSEQ multiplex PCR, and its TCRdb copy is limited to in-frame clones, with some not included. The sample has some 120,000 clones, around 82% seen once; the top ten hold about a sixth. Sequences were obtained from peripheral blood. Every receptor here comes from a man younger than 45 with COVID-19, enrolled during active disease. The CDR3 runs from the conserved cysteine through the conserved F or W. D genes are given only for firm matches. Some rows have no size entry. The others give once, few or many, or a class for an expanded clone.

d_call: -; v_call: TRBV5-4; clone_size: -; j_call: TRBJ2-2; cdr3_nt: TGTGCCAGTACCACCGGAGGGGCGGCCGGGGAGCTGTTTTTT; cdr3_aa: CASTTGGAAGELFF
d_call: -; v_call: TRBV9; clone_size: -; j_call: TRBJ1-1; cdr3_nt: TGTGCCAGCAGCGCCAACCAACAGAGGAACACTGAAGCTTTCTTT; cdr3_aa: CASSANQQRNTEAFF
d_call: TRBD1; v_call: TRBV18; clone_size: -; j_call: TRBJ1-2; cdr3_nt: TGTGCCAGCTCACCTCGACAGGGGGCGAATGGCTACACCTTC; cdr3_aa: CASSPRQGANGYTF
d_call: TRBD2; v_call: TRBV30; clone_size: -; j_call: TRBJ2-1; cdr3_nt: TGTGCCTGGAGTACCCGGGGTCGGGGGGGCTTCGGTGAGCAGTTCTTC; cdr3_aa: CAWSTRGRGGFGEQFF
d_call: -; v_call: TRBV28; clone_size: -; j_call: TRBJ1-4; cdr3_nt: TGTGCCAGCAGTCCCGCCGGAAAACTGTTTTTT; cdr3_aa: CASSPAGKLFF
d_call: -; v_call: TRBV10-1; clone_size: -; j_call: TRBJ2-5; cdr3_nt: TGCGCCAGCAGTGAGTCCGGGCTAGCGCAAGAGACCCAGTACTTC; cdr3_aa: CASSESGLAQETQYF
d_call: -; v_call: TRBV7-8; clone_size: -; j_call: TRBJ1-5; cdr3_nt: TGTGCCAGCAGCTTAGAGGGTAGGTGGAGGAGCAATCAGCCCCAGCATTTT; cdr3_aa: CASSLEGRWRSNQPQHF
d_call: TRBD2; v_call: TRBV10-3; clone_size: -; j_call: TRBJ2-4; cdr3_nt: TGTGCCATCAGTGAGCCCGGGACTAGCGGGGACATAGCCAAAAACATTCAGTACTTC; cdr3_aa: CAISEPGTSGDIAKNIQYF
d_call: TRBD1; v_call: TRBV18; clone_size: -; j_call: TRBJ1-3; cdr3_nt: TGTGCCAGCTCTCCGGGACAGGAGGCCTCTGGAAACACCATATATTTT; cdr3_aa: CASSPGQEASGNTIYF
d_call: -; v_call: TRBV29-1; clone_size: -; j_call: TRBJ2-3; cdr3_nt: TGCAGCGTTGCGGGTACCGGCGGTGATACGCAGTATTTT; cdr3_aa: CSVAGTGGDTQYF
d_call: -; v_call: TRBV7-9; clone_size: -; j_call: TRBJ1-2; cdr3_nt: TGTGCCAGCAGCAATAATCCAGGGATGAACTATGGCTACACCTTC; cdr3_aa: CASSNNPGMNYGYTF
d_call: TRBD1; v_call: TRBV5-1; clone_size: -; j_call: TRBJ2-1; cdr3_nt: TGCGCCAGCAGCCAGGGGGTTATCGTCAATGAGCAGTTCTTC; cdr3_aa: CASSQGVIVNEQFF
d_call: -; v_call: TRBV12-3/TRBV12-4; clone_size: -; j_call: TRBJ2-7; cdr3_nt: TGTGCCAGCAGTTCCGGACTGGGGGAGCAGTACTTC; cdr3_aa: CASSSGLGEQYF
d_call: TRBD2; v_call: TRBV27; clone_size: once; j_call: TRBJ2-1; cdr3_nt: TGTGCCAGCAGTCCCGGACTAGCAGCATACAATGAGCAGTTCTTC; cdr3_aa: CASSPGLAAYNEQFF
d_call: -; v_call: TRBV9; clone_size: -; j_call: TRBJ2-5; cdr3_nt: TGTGCCAGCAGCGGAAGGGGGTATTCGGTAGGACCTCTAAGCCAAGAGACCCAGTACTTC; cdr3_aa: CASSGRGYSVGPLSQETQYF
d_call: TRBD1; v_call: TRBV5-1; clone_size: -; j_call: TRBJ2-1; cdr3_nt: TGCGCCAGCAGCTTGTCTGTGGGACAGAGAGCATACAATGAGCAGTTCTTC; cdr3_aa: CASSLSVGQRAYNEQFF
d_call: -; v_call: TRBV12-3/TRBV12-4; clone_size: few; j_call: TRBJ2-4; cdr3_nt: TGTGCCAGCAGTTTCGGAGGCAAAAACATTCAGTACTTC; cdr3_aa: CASSFGGKNIQYF
d_call: -; v_call: TRBV28; clone_size: -; j_call: TRBJ1-4; cdr3_nt: TGTGCCAGCATGGGGCCTACTAATGAAAAACTGTTTTTT; cdr3_aa: CASMGPTNEKLFF
d_call: -; v_call: TRBV7-9; clone_size: -; j_call: TRBJ2-1; cdr3_nt: TGTGCCAGCAACACGGAGGGGGAGCAGTTCTTC; cdr3_aa: CASNTEGEQFF
d_call: -; v_call: TRBV24-1; clone_size: -; j_call: TRBJ1-5; cdr3_nt: TGTGCCACCAGTGAGGAGTATAGCAATCAGCCCCAGCATTTT; cdr3_aa: CATSEEYSNQPQHF
d_call: TRBD1; v_call: TRBV10-3; clone_size: few; j_call: TRBJ1-1; cdr3_nt: TGTGCCATCAGTGAGCGTCGGGACAGGGCGAAACATCCTGAAGCTTTCTTT; cdr3_aa: CAISERRDRAKHPEAFF
d_call: TRBD1; v_call: TRBV5-4; clone_size: large; j_call: TRBJ1-5; cdr3_nt: TGTGCCAGCAGCTTGGGGGGACAGGGGAGCAATCAGCCCCAGCATTTT; cdr3_aa: CASSLGGQGSNQPQHF
d_call: TRBD2; v_call: TRBV11-3; clone_size: -; j_call: TRBJ2-7; cdr3_nt: TGTGCCAGCAGCTTAGAAGCTAGCGGGATCTACGAGCAGTACTTC; cdr3_aa: CASSLEASGIYEQYF
d_call: -; v_call: TRBV5-5; clone_size: -; j_call: TRBJ2-5; cdr3_nt: TGTGCCAGCAGTCCGTACCAAGAGACCCAGTACTTC; cdr3_aa: CASSPYQETQYF
d_call: -; v_call: TRBV27; clone_size: -; j_call: TRBJ2-1; cdr3_nt: TGTGCCAGCAGTTTAGCGGGCCCCCGGAATGAGCAGTTCTTC; cdr3_aa: CASSLAGPRNEQFF
d_call: -; v_call: TRBV3-1/TRBV3-2; clone_size: -; j_call: TRBJ2-1; cdr3_nt: TGTGCCAGCAGCCAAGAAAGGGGGTACAATGAGCAGTTCTTC; cdr3_aa: CASSQERGYNEQFF
d_call: -; v_call: TRBV7-9; clone_size: -; j_call: TRBJ2-1; cdr3_nt: TGTGCCAGCAGCATAATGGGTAGCGCCTACAATGAGCAGTTCTTC; cdr3_aa: CASSIMGSAYNEQFF
d_call: -; v_call: TRBV28; clone_size: once; j_call: TRBJ2-1; cdr3_nt: TGTGCCAGCAGTTTATTGCCACTCCCGCCCTACAATGAGCAGTTCTTC; cdr3_aa: CASSLLPLPPYNEQFF
d_call: TRBD2; v_call: TRBV28; clone_size: -; j_call: TRBJ2-5; cdr3_nt: TGTGCCAGCAGTCCTCTTAGCGGGGGTCAAGAGACCCAGTACTTC; cdr3_aa: CASSPLSGGQETQYF
d_call: -; v_call: TRBV19; clone_size: once; j_call: TRBJ1-5; cdr3_nt: TGTGCCAGTAATGTAGGAGTAAGCAATCAGCCCCAGCATTTT; cdr3_aa: CASNVGVSNQPQHF
d_call: -; v_call: TRBV10-2; clone_size: once; j_call: TRBJ1-1; cdr3_nt: TGCGCCAGCAGCCAGACAGGTCTGAACACTGAAGCTTTCTTT; cdr3_aa: CASSQTGLNTEAFF
d_call: TRBD1; v_call: TRBV5-8; clone_size: -; j_call: TRBJ1-2; cdr3_nt: TGTGCCAGCAGCTTGGTGTCAGGGGGTAACTATGGCTACACCTTC; cdr3_aa: CASSLVSGGNYGYTF
d_call: TRBD1; v_call: TRBV28; clone_size: -; j_call: TRBJ2-3; cdr3_nt: TGTGCCAGCAGCTACGGACAGGGACCCACAGATACGCAGTATTTT; cdr3_aa: CASSYGQGPTDTQYF
d_call: TRBD2; v_call: TRBV5-1; clone_size: -; j_call: TRBJ2-2; cdr3_nt: TGCGCCAGCAGCTTGGTAGCGGGGCCTAACACCGGGGAGCTGTTTTTT; cdr3_aa: CASSLVAGPNTGELFF
d_call: TRBD1; v_call: TRBV6-2/TRBV6-3; clone_size: -; j_call: TRBJ1-1; cdr3_nt: TGTGCCAGCAGTTACTCCGGGACAGGGGGCACTGAAGCTTTCTTT; cdr3_aa: CASSYSGTGGTEAFF
d_call: -; v_call: TRBV7-9; clone_size: -; j_call: TRBJ1-1; cdr3_nt: TGTGCCAGCAGCTTAGGGCAGGGTGTCACTGAAGCTTTCTTT; cdr3_aa: CASSLGQGVTEAFF
d_call: -; v_call: TRBV10-3; clone_size: once; j_call: TRBJ1-1; cdr3_nt: TGTGCCATTCTACAGAATATGAACACTGAAGCTTTCTTT; cdr3_aa: CAILQNMNTEAFF
d_call: -; v_call: TRBV12-3/TRBV12-4; clone_size: -; j_call: TRBJ2-2; cdr3_nt: TGTGCCAGTTGGGACATCAACACCGGGGAGCTGTTTTTT; cdr3_aa: CASWDINTGELFF
d_call: TRBD1; v_call: TRBV5-4; clone_size: few; j_call: TRBJ2-1; cdr3_nt: TGTGCCAGCAGCTTTCCGACAGGGACCAATGAGCAGTTCTTC; cdr3_aa: CASSFPTGTNEQFF
d_call: TRBD1; v_call: TRBV5-4; clone_size: -; j_call: TRBJ2-5; cdr3_nt: TGTGCCAGCAGCTCGGGACAGGGGATGGAGACCCAGTACTTC; cdr3_aa: CASSSGQGMETQYF
d_call: -; v_call: TRBV1; clone_size: once; j_call: TRBJ1-3; cdr3_nt: TGCACCAGCATCTCAACAGGGGCGGCTGGAAACACCATATATTTT; cdr3_aa: CTSISTGAAGNTIYF
d_call: -; v_call: TRBV30; clone_size: -; j_call: TRBJ1-1; cdr3_nt: TGTGCCTGGAACCTACTGAACACTGAAGCTTTCTTT; cdr3_aa: CAWNLLNTEAFF
d_call: TRBD1; v_call: TRBV27; clone_size: -; j_call: TRBJ1-2; cdr3_nt: TGTGCCAGCAGTCGGGACAGGGGGTATGGCTACACCTTC; cdr3_aa: CASSRDRGYGYTF
d_call: -; v_call: TRBV19; clone_size: -; j_call: TRBJ1-1; cdr3_nt: TGTGCCAGTAGGCCTTTAGCGGGAACTGAAGCTTTCTTT; cdr3_aa: CASRPLAGTEAFF
d_call: TRBD2; v_call: TRBV5-4; clone_size: -; j_call: TRBJ2-1; cdr3_nt: TGTGCCACCACGAGCGGGAGCTCCTACAATGAGCAGTTCTTC; cdr3_aa: CATTSGSSYNEQFF
d_call: -; v_call: TRBV10-3; clone_size: -; j_call: TRBJ1-1; cdr3_nt: TGTGCCATCAGACAGGGCACGATTTTGGGGAACACTGAAGCTTTCTTT; cdr3_aa: CAIRQGTILGNTEAFF
d_call: TRBD2; v_call: TRBV4-1; clone_size: -; j_call: TRBJ2-1; cdr3_nt: TGCGCCAGCAGACCCGGGACGTTCCATCTAGCGGGAGCGGTGGGGAATGAGCAGTTCTTC; cdr3_aa: CASRPGTFHLAGAVGNEQFF
d_call: TRBD2; v_call: TRBV19; clone_size: -; j_call: TRBJ2-1; cdr3_nt: TGTGCCAGTAGTTCAGCGGGAGGGTACAATGAGCAGTTCTTC; cdr3_aa: CASSSAGGYNEQFF
d_call: TRBD1; v_call: TRBV6-5; clone_size: few; j_call: TRBJ1-2; cdr3_nt: TGTGCCAGCAGTTGGGGGCGCAGGGGGCTCTATGGCTACACCTTC; cdr3_aa: CASSWGRRGLYGYTF
d_call: -; v_call: TRBV5-1; clone_size: once; j_call: TRBJ2-7; cdr3_nt: TGCGCCAGCAGCTTGGAGGGACTCTACTACGAGCAGTACTTC; cdr3_aa: CASSLEGLYYEQYF
d_call: -; v_call: TRBV24-1; clone_size: -; j_call: TRBJ1-3; cdr3_nt: TGTGCCACCAGGTTCTCCAGGCCACGAAAGACTGGAAACACCATATATTTT; cdr3_aa: CATRFSRPRKTGNTIYF
d_call: TRBD2; v_call: TRBV3-1/TRBV3-2; clone_size: -; j_call: TRBJ2-7; cdr3_nt: TGTGCCAGCAGCCAAGTGGCGGCGGGAGGGGAAGAGCAGTACTTC; cdr3_aa: CASSQVAAGGEEQYF
d_call: -; v_call: TRBV19; clone_size: -; j_call: TRBJ1-1; cdr3_nt: TGTGCCAGTAGTATAGTTCGGGGCACTGAAGCTTTCTTT; cdr3_aa: CASSIVRGTEAFF
d_call: -; v_call: TRBV2; clone_size: -; j_call: TRBJ2-3; cdr3_nt: TGTGCCAGCAGTGCCGGCACAGATACGCAGTATTTT; cdr3_aa: CASSAGTDTQYF